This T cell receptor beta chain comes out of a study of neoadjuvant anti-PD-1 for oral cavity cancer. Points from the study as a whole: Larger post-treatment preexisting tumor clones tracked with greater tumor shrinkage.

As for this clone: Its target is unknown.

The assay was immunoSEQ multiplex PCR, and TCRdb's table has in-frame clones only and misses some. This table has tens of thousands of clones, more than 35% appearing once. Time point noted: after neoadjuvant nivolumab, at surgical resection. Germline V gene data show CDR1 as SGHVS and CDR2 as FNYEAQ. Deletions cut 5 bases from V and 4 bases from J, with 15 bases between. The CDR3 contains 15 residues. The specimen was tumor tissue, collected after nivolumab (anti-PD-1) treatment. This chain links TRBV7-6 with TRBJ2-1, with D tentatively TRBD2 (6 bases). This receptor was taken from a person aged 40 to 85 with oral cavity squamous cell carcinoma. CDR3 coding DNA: TGTGCCAGCAGCGTCCAGCGGGTTTCTTACAATGAGCAGTTCTTC. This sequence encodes CASSVQRVSYNEQFF.